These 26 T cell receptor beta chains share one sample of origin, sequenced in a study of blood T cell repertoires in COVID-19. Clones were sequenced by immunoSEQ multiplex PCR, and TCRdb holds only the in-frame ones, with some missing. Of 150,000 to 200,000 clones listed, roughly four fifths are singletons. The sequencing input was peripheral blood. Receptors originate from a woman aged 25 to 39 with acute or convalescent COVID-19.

CDR3: CASRRDRGLWETQYF. CDR3 DNA sequence: TGTGCCAGCAGACGAGACAGGGGGCTTTGGGAGACCCAGTACTTC. This rearrangement joins TRBV27 to TRBJ2-5; 10 nucleotides agree with TRBD1. Per germline, CDR1 MNHEY and CDR2 SMNVEV (reference sequence). The J segment lost 5 bases and the V segment lost 6 bases, leaving 9 bases of the junction unmatched. The CDR3 runs 15 residues.

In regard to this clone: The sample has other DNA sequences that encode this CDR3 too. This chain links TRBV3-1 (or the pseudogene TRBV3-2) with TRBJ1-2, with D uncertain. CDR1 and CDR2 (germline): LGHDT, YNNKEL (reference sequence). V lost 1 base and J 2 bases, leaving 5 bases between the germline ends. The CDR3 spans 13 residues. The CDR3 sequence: CASSQAGNYGYTF. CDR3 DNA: TGTGCCAGCAGCCAAGCGGGGAACTATGGCTACACCTTC.

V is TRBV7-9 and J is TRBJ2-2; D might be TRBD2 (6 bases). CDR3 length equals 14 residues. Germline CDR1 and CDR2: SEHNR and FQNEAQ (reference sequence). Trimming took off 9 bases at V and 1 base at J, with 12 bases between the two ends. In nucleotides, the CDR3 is TGTGCCAGTAAAGCGGAGGGGAACACCGGGGAGCTGTTTTTT. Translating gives CASKAEGNTGELFF.

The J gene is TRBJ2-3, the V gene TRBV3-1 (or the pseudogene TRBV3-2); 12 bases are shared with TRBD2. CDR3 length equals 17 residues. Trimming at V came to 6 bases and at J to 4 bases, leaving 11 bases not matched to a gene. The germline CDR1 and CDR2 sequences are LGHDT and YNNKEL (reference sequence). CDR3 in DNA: TGTGCCAGCAGTCCAAACCCCGGGACTAGCGGGTCAGATACGCAGTATTTT. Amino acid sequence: CASSPNPGTSGSDTQYF.

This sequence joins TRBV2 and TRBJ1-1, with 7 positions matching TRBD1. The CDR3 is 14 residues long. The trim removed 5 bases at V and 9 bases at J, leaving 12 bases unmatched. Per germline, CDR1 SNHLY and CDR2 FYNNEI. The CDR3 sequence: CASSPMTGPDKAFF. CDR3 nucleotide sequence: TGTGCCAGCAGTCCAATGACAGGGCCCGATAAAGCTTTCTTT.

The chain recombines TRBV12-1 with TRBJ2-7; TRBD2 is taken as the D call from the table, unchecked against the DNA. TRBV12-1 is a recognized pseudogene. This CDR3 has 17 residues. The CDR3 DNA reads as TGTGCCAGCGCCTCTCCCCGGGAGGGAAGAAGCTCCTACGAGCAGTACTTC. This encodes CASASPREGRSSYEQYF.

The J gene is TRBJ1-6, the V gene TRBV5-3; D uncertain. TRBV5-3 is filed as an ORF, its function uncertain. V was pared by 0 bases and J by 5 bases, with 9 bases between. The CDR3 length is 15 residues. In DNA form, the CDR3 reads TGTGCCAGAAGCTTGGTTGAGGGCAATAATTCACCCCTCCACTTT. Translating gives CARSLVEGNNSPLHF.

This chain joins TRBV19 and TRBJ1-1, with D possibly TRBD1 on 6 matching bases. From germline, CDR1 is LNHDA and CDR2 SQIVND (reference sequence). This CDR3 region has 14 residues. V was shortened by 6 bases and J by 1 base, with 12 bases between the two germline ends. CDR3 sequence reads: CASSKQGGNTEAFF. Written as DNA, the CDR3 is TGTGCCAGTAGCAAACAGGGTGGGAACACTGAAGCTTTCTTT.

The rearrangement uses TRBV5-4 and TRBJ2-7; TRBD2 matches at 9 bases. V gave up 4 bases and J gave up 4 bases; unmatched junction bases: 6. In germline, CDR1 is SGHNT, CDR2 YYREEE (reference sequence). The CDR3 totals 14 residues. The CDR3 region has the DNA TGTGCCAGCAGCCCGCGGGGGGGCCGTTACGAGCAGTACTTC. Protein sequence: CASSPRGGRYEQYF.

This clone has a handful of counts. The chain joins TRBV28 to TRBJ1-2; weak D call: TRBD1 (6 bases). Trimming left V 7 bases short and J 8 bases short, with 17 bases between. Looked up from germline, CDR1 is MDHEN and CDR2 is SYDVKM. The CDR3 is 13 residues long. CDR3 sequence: CASTPTGLRGYTF. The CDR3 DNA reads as TGTGCCAGCACGCCAACAGGGTTGAGAGGCTACACCTTC.

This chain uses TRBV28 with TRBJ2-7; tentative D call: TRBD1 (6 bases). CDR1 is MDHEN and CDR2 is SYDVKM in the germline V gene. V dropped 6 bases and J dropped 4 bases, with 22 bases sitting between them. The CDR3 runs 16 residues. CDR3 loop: CASSRTKTGYAYEQYF. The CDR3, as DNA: TGTGCCAGCAGCCGCACCAAAACAGGGTACGCATACGAGCAGTACTTC.

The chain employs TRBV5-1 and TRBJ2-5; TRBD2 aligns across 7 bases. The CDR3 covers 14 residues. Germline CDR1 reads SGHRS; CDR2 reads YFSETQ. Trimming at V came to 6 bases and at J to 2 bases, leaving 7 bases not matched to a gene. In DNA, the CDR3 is TGCGCCAGCACACAGAGCGGGATTCAAGAGACCCAGTACTTC. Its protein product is CASTQSGIQETQYF.

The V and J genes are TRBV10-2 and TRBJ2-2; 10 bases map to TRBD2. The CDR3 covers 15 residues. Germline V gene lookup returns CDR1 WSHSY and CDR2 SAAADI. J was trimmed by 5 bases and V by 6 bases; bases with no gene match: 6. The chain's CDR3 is CASSPSGGGTGELFF. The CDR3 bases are TGCGCCAGCAGCCCCAGCGGGGGGGGAACCGGGGAGCTGTTTTTT.

CDR3 sequence reads: CAWSDSRSTDTQYF. The CDR3 coding sequence is TGTGCCTGGAGTGATTCGCGAAGCACAGATACGCAGTATTTT. J is TRBJ2-3 and V is TRBV30; no firm D call. V lost 1 base to trimming and J lost 0 bases, with 8 bases between them. Germline loops: CDR1 GTSNPN, CDR2 SVGIG (reference sequence). CDR3 length: 14 residues.

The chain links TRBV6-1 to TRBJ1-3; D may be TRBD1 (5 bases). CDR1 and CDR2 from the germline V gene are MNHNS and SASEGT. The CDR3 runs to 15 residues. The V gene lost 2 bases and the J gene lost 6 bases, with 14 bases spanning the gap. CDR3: CASSESGLRPNTIYF. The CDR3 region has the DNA TGTGCCAGCAGTGAATCAGGGCTAAGGCCAAACACCATATATTTT.

The CDR3 nucleotides are TGTGCCAGCAGTTACCTAGCGGGGGGGTACAATGAGCAGTTCTTC. Translating gives CASSYLAGGYNEQFF. The genes are TRBV6-5 and TRBJ2-1; 12 nucleotides match TRBD2. V was clipped by 2 bases and J by 4 bases; unmatched bases: 0. CDR1 and CDR2 (germline): MNHEY, SVGAGI. The CDR3 is 15 amino acids.

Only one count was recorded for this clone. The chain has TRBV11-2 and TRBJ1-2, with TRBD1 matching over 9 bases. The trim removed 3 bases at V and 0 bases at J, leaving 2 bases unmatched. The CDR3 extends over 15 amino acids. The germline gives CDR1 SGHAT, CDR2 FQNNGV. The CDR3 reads CASSFRQGANYGYTF. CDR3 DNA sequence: TGTGCCAGCAGCTTCAGACAGGGGGCTAACTATGGCTACACCTTC.

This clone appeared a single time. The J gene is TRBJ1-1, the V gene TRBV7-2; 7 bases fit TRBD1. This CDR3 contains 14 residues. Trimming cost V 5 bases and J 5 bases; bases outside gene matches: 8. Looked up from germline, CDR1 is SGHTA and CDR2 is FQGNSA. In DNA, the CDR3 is TGTGCCAGCAGCCCGAGACAGGGTGGTACTGAAGCTTTCTTT. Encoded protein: CASSPRQGGTEAFF.

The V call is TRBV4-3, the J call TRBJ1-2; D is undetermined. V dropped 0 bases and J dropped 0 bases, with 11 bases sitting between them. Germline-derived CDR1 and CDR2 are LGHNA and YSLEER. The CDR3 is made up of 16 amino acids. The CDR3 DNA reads TGCGCCAGCAGCCAAGATACGGGGTATCCTAACTATGGCTACACCTTC. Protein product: CASSQDTGYPNYGYTF.

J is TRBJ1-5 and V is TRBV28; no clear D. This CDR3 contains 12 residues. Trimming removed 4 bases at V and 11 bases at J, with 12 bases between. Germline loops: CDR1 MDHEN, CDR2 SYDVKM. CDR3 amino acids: CASSWGGRSQHF. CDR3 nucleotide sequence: TGTGCCAGCAGTTGGGGAGGAAGGTCCCAGCATTTT.

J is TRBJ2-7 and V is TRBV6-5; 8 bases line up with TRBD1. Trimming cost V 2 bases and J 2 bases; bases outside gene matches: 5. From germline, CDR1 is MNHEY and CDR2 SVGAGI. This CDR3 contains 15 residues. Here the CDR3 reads CASSYGQGVPYEQYF. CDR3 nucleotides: TGTGCCAGCAGTTACGGACAGGGTGTTCCCTACGAGCAGTACTTC.

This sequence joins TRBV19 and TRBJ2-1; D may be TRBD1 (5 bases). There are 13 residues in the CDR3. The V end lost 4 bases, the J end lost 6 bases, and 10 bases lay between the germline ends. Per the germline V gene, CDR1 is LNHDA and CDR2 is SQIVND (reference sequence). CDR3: CASSSKGVNEQFF. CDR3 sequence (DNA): TGTGCCAGTAGTAGCAAAGGGGTCAATGAGCAGTTCTTC.

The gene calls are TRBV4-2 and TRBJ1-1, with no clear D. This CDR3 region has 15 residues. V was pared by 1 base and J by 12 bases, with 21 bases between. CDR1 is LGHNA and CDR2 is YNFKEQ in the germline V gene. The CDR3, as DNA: TGTGCCAGCAGCCAAGCCTCCTTCTCCTGGGCCCAACCTTTCTTT. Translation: CASSQASFSWAQPFF.

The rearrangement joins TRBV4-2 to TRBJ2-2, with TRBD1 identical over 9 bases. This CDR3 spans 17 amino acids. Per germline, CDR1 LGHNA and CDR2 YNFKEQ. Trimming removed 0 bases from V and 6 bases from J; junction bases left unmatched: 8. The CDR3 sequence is CASSQDLTGGRSGELFF. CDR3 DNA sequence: TGTGCCAGCAGCCAAGATCTGACAGGGGGTAGGTCCGGGGAGCTGTTTTTT.

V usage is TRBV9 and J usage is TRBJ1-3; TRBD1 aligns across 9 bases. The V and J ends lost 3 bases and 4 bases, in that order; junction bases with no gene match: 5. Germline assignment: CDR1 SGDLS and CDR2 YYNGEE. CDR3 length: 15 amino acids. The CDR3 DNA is TGTGCCAGCAGCGGGGGGGACAGGGCCGGAAACACCATATATTTT. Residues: CASSGGDRAGNTIYF.

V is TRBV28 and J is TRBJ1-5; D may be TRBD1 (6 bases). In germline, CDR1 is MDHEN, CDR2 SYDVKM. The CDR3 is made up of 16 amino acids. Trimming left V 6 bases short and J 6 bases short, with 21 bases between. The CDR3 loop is CASRSPLRGVGQPQHF. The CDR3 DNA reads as TGTGCCAGCAGGTCTCCTCTCAGGGGAGTTGGTCAGCCCCAGCATTTT. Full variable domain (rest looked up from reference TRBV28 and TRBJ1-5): DVKVTQSSRYLVKRTGEKVFLECVQDMDHENMFWYRQDPGLGLRLIYFSYDVKMKEKGDIPEGYSVSREKKERFSLILESASTNQTSMYLCASRSPLRGVGQPQHFGDGTRLSIL.